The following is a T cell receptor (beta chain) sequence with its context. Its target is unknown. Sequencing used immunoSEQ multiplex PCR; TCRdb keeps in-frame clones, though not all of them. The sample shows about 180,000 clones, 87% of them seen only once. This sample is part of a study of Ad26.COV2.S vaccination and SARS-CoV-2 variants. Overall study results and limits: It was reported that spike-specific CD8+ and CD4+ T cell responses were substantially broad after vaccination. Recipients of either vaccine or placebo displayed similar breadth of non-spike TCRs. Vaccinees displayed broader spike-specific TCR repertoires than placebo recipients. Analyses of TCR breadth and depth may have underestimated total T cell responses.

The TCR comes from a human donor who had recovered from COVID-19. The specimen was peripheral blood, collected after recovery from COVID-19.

The CDR3 loop is CASSLEASANYGYTF. In DNA, the CDR3 is TGTGCCAGCAGCTTAGAGGCATCAGCTAACTATGGCTACACCTTC. The V and J genes are TRBV11-2 and TRBJ1-2; D is unclear. The germline gives CDR1 SGHAT, CDR2 FQNNGV. The CDR3 has 15 residues. V was trimmed by 0 bases and J by 0 bases, leaving 8 bases between them.